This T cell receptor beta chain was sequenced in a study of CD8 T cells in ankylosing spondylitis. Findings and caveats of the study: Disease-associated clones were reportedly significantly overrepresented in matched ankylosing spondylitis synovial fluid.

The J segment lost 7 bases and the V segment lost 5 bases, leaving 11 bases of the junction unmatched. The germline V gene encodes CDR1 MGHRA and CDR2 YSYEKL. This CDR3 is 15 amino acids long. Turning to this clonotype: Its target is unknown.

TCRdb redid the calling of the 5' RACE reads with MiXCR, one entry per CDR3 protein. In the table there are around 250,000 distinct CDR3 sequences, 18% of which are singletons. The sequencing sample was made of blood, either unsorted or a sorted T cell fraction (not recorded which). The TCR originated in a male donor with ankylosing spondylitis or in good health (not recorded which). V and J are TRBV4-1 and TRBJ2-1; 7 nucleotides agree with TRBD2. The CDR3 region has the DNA TGCGCCAGCAGCTTAGCAGAGGGAGGGTTAAATGAGCAGTTCTTC. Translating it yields CASSLAEGGLNEQFF.